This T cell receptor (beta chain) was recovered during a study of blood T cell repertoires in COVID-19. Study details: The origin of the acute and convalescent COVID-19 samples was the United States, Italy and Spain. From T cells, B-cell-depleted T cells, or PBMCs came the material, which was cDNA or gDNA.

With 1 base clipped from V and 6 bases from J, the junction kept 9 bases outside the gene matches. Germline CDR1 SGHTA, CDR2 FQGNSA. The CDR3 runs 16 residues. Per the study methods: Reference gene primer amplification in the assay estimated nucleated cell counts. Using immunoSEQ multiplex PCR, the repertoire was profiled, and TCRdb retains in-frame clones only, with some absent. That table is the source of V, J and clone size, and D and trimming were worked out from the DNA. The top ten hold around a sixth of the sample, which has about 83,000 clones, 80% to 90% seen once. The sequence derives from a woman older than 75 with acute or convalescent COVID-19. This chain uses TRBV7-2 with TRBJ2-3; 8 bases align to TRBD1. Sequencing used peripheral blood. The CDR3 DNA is TGTGCCAGCAGCTTAGAACAGGGGGTTAATCGTGATACGCAGTATTTT. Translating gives CASSLEQGVNRDTQYF.